The 28 T cell receptor delta chains presented below share a single source sample, sequenced in a study of delta chains in infants with herpesvirus infections. Gamma-chain- and delta-chain-specific primers converted PBMC RNA into TCR cDNA. TCRdb re-processed the RT-PCR reads using CATT. There are about 1,500 delta-chain clones in the sample; 28% occur only once, and less than 10% lies in the top ten. Sequencing was performed on peripheral blood, taken at time point 1 of longitudinal follow-up. The receptors stem from a human donor who was a Ugandan infant, either HIV-exposed or HIV-unexposed (not recorded which).

The chain is built from TRDV3 and TRDJ1; no firm D call. Per the germline V gene, CDR1 is TVYSNPD and CDR2 is GDNSRS (reference sequence). This CDR3 has 14 residues. V lost 1 base, J lost 0 bases, and 12 bases lay in between. The CDR3 region is CAFMPGSNTDKLIF. The CDR3 DNA sequence: TGTGCCTTTATGCCGGGGTCTAACACCGATAAACTCATCTTT.

The V call is TRDV1, the J call TRDJ1; the D is unclear. CDR1 is TSWWSYY, CDR2 QGS, per germline. The length of the CDR3 is 19 residues. Trimming pared 1 base from V and 4 bases from J, leaving 25 bases between. Here the CDR3 reads CALGERTRVLSPGDDKLIF. CDR3 DNA: TGTGCTCTTGGGGAACGGACCCGCGTACTCTCACCCGGAGACGATAAACTCATCTTT.

Note on this clone: A much bigger clone sits one base away, suggesting this may be a read error. The chain combines TRDV1 with TRDJ3; 7 bases match TRDD3. The length of the CDR3 is 20 residues. Per the germline V gene, CDR1 is TSWWSYY and CDR2 is QGS. The CDR3 nucleotides are TGTGCTCTTGGGGGCCCTGTCCCGTGGGGGACCTCCTGGGACGCCCGACAGATGTTTTTC. Translating it yields CALGGPVPWGTSWDARQMFF.

This clone counts as large. The chain joins TRDV2 to TRDJ3; 10 nucleotides align to TRDD3. CDR1 and CDR2 from the germline V gene are GEAIGNYY and EKD. The CDR3 runs 21 residues. The V segment lost 0 bases and the J segment 2 bases; nucleotides outside the gene matches: 12. The CDR3 is CACDTVGLLGDVTWDTRQMFF. CDR3 in DNA: TGTGCCTGTGACACCGTAGGCCTACTGGGGGATGTAACCTGGGACACCCGACAGATGTTTTTC.

This clone was seen a handful of times. The chain couples TRDV1 to TRDJ1; D tentatively reads TRDD2 or TRDD3 (5 bases each). Trimming took 1 base from V and 0 from J, leaving 30 bases between them. The CDR3 is 22 amino acids. Germline V CDR1 and CDR2: TSWWSYY, QGS. DNA for the CDR3: TGTGCTCTTGGGGAACGCCCTACAAAGAGGTGTCGGTCGGGGACTTACACCGATAAACTCATCTTT. It translates to CALGERPTKRCRSGTYTDKLIF.

V usage is TRAV29/DV5 and J usage is TRDJ2, with a tentative D call TRDD3 (5 bases). The CDR3 runs to 15 residues. Trimming pared 1 base from V and 4 bases from J, leaving 14 bases between. Looked up from germline, CDR1 is NSMFDY and CDR2 is ISSIKDK. The CDR3 protein is CAASSDWPPTAQLFF. In nucleotides, the CDR3 is TGTGCAGCAAGCTCTGACTGGCCCCCGACAGCACAACTCTTCTTT.

There are a few counts of this clone. The chain is built from TRDV1 and TRDJ1; 10 bases match TRDD3. The V and J ends lost 4 bases and 4 bases, in that order; junction bases with no gene match: 27. Germline lookup yields CDR1 TSWWSYY and CDR2 QGS. The CDR3 runs 22 residues. The CDR3 region is CALGGLTQHFTLFGGYGDKLIF. CDR3 DNA: TGTGCTCTTGGGGGATTAACCCAACACTTCACACTGTTCGGGGGATACGGCGATAAACTCATCTTT.

A note on this clone: A read error is likely here: a far larger clone is one base away. The same CDR3 also results from other DNA sequences found in this sample. This chain joins TRDV2 and TRDJ3; possible D gene TRDD3, 5 bases. The germline gives CDR1 GEAIGNYY, CDR2 EKD. There are 16 residues in the CDR3. CDR3 DNA sequence: TGTGCCTGTGATTCCGTTAGCTCCTGGGACACGCGACAGATGTTTTTC. Amino acid sequence: CACDSVSSWDTRQMFF.

A note on this clone: This likely came from a read error, as a far larger clone is one base away. Other DNA sequences of this sample code for an identical CDR3. The chain uses TRDV2 and TRDJ2, with 9 nucleotides matching TRDD3. Per the germline V gene, CDR1 is GEAIGNYY and CDR2 is EKD. This CDR3 is 14 amino acids long. The CDR3 DNA reads as TGTGCCTGTGACACCGGGGGATACACAGCTCAACTCTTCTTT. Its protein product is CACDTGGYTAQLFF.

The chain is built from TRDV1 and TRDJ1; TRDD2 aligns across 7 bases. After removal of 0 bases from V and 1 base from J, the junction contained 23 bases not matched to a gene. The CDR3 has 22 amino acids. From germline, CDR1 is TSWWSYY and CDR2 QGS. The CDR3 nucleotides read TGTGCTCTTGGGGAACTCACCCGTTCCTACAAAGAACCCCGATTCTTCACCGATAAACTCATCTTT. This translates into CALGELTRSYKEPRFFTDKLIF.

The chain is built from TRDV1 and TRDJ1; a possible D gene is TRDD3 (5 bases). This CDR3 has 15 amino acids. V lost 2 bases to trimming and J lost 10 bases, with 20 bases between them. The germline V gene encodes CDR1 TSWWSYY and CDR2 QGS. The CDR3 reads CALGETGRGKAPLIF. CDR3 coding DNA: TGTGCTCTTGGGGAAACTGGCCGGGGAAAGGCCCCACTCATCTTT.

A remark on this clone: A much larger clone differs from this one at a single base, so this may be a read error. V and J are TRDV1 and TRDJ1, with 10 bases fitting TRDD3. After removal of 6 bases from V and 0 bases from J, the junction contained 10 bases not matched to a gene. The germline CDR1 and CDR2 sequences are TSWWSYY and QGS. The CDR3 is 17 amino acids. The chain's CDR3 is CALGSRVTGGYTDKLIF. The CDR3 coding sequence is TGTGCTCTTGGATCTCGGGTTACTGGGGGATACACCGATAAACTCATCTTT.

Comment on this clone: A much larger clonotype is one base distant, so this may be a read error. This rearrangement joins TRAV38-2/DV8 to TRDJ1, with TRDD3 matching 10 bases. Per the germline V gene, CDR1 is TSESDYY and CDR2 is QEAYKQQN. CDR3 length: 17 amino acids. Here the CDR3 DNA reads TGTGCCTTATTACTTCCCCATTACTGGGGGATGAGTTATAAACTCATCTTT. Protein: CALLLPHYWGMSYKLIF.

In the case of this clone: Possible read error: a much larger clone is one base away. At the DNA level, this CDR3 is encoded by other sequences in the same sample as well. This chain uses TRDV2 with TRDJ3, with D tentatively TRDD3 (5 bases). The CDR3 covers 18 residues. Looked up from germline, CDR1 is GEAIGNYY and CDR2 is EKD. CDR3 sequence: CACDCVSFSSWDTRQMFF. The CDR3 DNA reads TGTGCCTGTGACTGCGTGTCATTTAGCTCCTGGGACACCCGTCAGATGTTTTTC.

V gene TRDV2 combines with J gene TRDJ2, with 8 bases identical to TRDD3. Germline V gene data show CDR1 as GEAIGNYY and CDR2 as EKD. The CDR3 is made up of 16 amino acids. Germline trimming cut 3 bases from V and 0 bases from J; bases unmatched to any gene: 5. CDR3 nucleotides: TGTGCCTGTGACGCCGTGGGGGATGCTTTGACAGCACAACTCTTCTTT. Its protein is CACDAVGDALTAQLFF.

This clone is labeled large. V and J are TRDV1 and TRDJ1; perhaps TRDD3 as D (5 bases). The germline V gene has CDR1 TSWWSYY and CDR2 QGS. CDR3 length: 18 amino acids. The V end lost 0 bases, the J end lost 0 bases, and 17 bases lay between the germline ends. In DNA, the CDR3 is TGTGCTCTTGGGGAACTACTCGGGGGCTACGGGTACACCGATAAACTCATCTTT. Encoded protein: CALGELLGGYGYTDKLIF.

Remarks on this clone: A clone one base away is much larger, so this may be a read error. Additional DNA sequences in this sample encode the identical CDR3. The rearrangement links TRDV1 to TRDJ1; 7 bases line up with TRDD3. Germline trimming cut 5 bases from V and 0 bases from J; bases unmatched to any gene: 6. CDR1 and CDR2 from the germline V gene are TSWWSYY and QGS. The CDR3 is 15 amino acids. The chain's CDR3 is CALGSKGGYTDKLIF. The CDR3 DNA sequence: TGTGCTCTTGGGTCAAAAGGGGGATACACCGATAAACTCATCTTT.

A note on this clone: Since a far larger clone is one base different, this is likely a read error. The genes are TRDV1 and TRDJ1; 7 nucleotides align to TRDD3. The CDR3 runs 19 residues. From germline, CDR1 is TSWWSYY and CDR2 QGS. V lost 0 bases to trimming and J lost 3 bases; unmatched junction nucleotides: 16. CDR3 in DNA: TGTGCTCTTGGGGAACTAGATTCTCGCTCTGTGGGATACTCCGATAAACTCATCTTT. It encodes CALGELDSRSVGYSDKLIF.

This clone was counted only a few times. The V call is TRDV2, the J call TRDJ3, with TRDD3 identical over 9 bases. Germline CDR1 and CDR2: GEAIGNYY and EKD. The CDR3 has 19 amino acids. With 0 bases clipped from V and 0 bases from J, the junction kept 5 bases outside the gene matches. Here the CDR3 reads CACDTVYWGSSWDTRQMFF. CDR3 nucleotide sequence: TGTGCCTGTGACACCGTTTACTGGGGGAGCTCCTGGGACACCCGACAGATGTTTTTC.

This clone was found once. V and J are TRDV1 and TRDJ1; 11 bases are shared with TRDD3. The V gene's germline CDR1 is TSWWSYY and CDR2 QGS. Trimming at V came to 1 base and at J to 3 bases, leaving 13 bases not matched to a gene. This CDR3 contains 19 residues. CDR3 amino acids: CALGEPLFVLGDRADKLIF. DNA for the CDR3: TGTGCTCTTGGGGAACCCCTCTTCGTACTGGGGGATAGGGCCGATAAACTCATCTTT.

This clone is classed as large (0.1 to 1%). The rearrangement joins TRDV2 to TRDJ2, with TRDD3 matching 10 bases. The J segment lost 5 bases and the V segment lost 2 bases, leaving 4 bases of the junction unmatched. This CDR3 has 15 residues. Per germline, CDR1 GEAIGNYY and CDR2 EKD. The CDR3 reads CACDKVLGDTAQLFF. The DNA for the CDR3 is TGTGCCTGTGACAAAGTACTGGGGGATACAGCACAACTCTTCTTT.

V and J are TRDV1 and TRDJ1; 13 nucleotides agree with TRDD3. This CDR3 spans 19 amino acids. Losses at the gene ends were 2 bases for V and 4 bases for J; bases not matched to a gene: 13. Germline V gene data show CDR1 as TSWWSYY and CDR2 as QGS. The CDR3 loop is CALGECWANWGIRGDKLIF. DNA for the CDR3: TGTGCTCTTGGGGAATGTTGGGCCAACTGGGGGATACGGGGCGATAAACTCATCTTT.

This clone was seen a handful of times. The chain carries TRDV1 and TRDJ1; D might be TRDD2 (6 bases). There are 16 residues in the CDR3. Trimming pared 0 bases from V and 9 bases from J, leaving 20 bases between. CDR1 and CDR2 (germline): TSWWSYY, QGS. CDR3: CALGELISSYPDELIF. The CDR3, as DNA: TGTGCTCTTGGGGAACTGATCTCGTCCTACCCTGATGAACTCATCTTT.

The V call is TRDV2, the J call TRDJ1, with D possibly TRDD3 on 6 matching bases. The CDR3 extends over 14 amino acids. Trimming pared 0 bases from V and 1 base from J, leaving 8 bases between. From germline, CDR1 is GEAIGNYY and CDR2 EKD. The DNA for the CDR3 is TGTGCCTGTGACACCGTTGGGGGCACCGATAAACTCATCTTT. Residues: CACDTVGGTDKLIF.

Remarks on this clone: This may come from a read error, since a much larger clone is one base off. The chain links TRDV1 to TRDJ1; D perhaps matches TRDD2 (6 bases). The CDR3 consists of 19 residues. The germline CDR1 and CDR2 sequences are TSWWSYY and QGS. The CDR3 DNA follows: TGTGCTCTTGGGGAACAGGGTCCTACGGGACCCGCGTACACCGTTAAACTCATCTTT. Protein product: CALGEQGPTGPAYTVKLIF.

This clone was seen more than once but under ten times. The gene calls are TRDV1 and TRDJ1, with 8 bases lining up with TRDD2. Germline V lookup: CDR1 TSWWSYY, CDR2 QGS. The ends lost 5 bases at V and 0 bases at J; junction bases unmatched: 29. There are 23 residues in the CDR3. The CDR3 here is CALGKSAFLFAWGSCCYTDKLIF. CDR3 in DNA: TGTGCTCTTGGGAAATCGGCCTTCCTATTCGCCTGGGGATCGTGTTGTTACACCGATAAACTCATCTTT.

This sequence joins TRDV1 and TRDJ1; 7 bases are shared with TRDD3. This CDR3 spans 14 amino acids. Germline CDR1 reads TSWWSYY; CDR2 reads QGS. V lost 2 bases and J lost 3; bases outside the gene matches: 3. CDR3 sequence (DNA): TGTGCTCTTGGGGAAGCGGGGGATGCCGATAAACTCATCTTT. Protein: CALGEAGDADKLIF.

This rearrangement joins TRDV1 to TRDJ1; 9 positions match TRDD3. Losses at the gene ends were 5 bases for V and 0 bases for J; bases not matched to a gene: 13. The V gene's germline CDR1 is TSWWSYY and CDR2 QGS. The CDR3 is made up of 18 amino acids. Here the CDR3 DNA reads TGTGCTCTTGGGAACCCTCTTGAGGCTGGGGGATACACCGATAAACTCATCTTT. Translating it yields CALGNPLEAGGYTDKLIF.